These 2 T cell receptor beta chains came from one sample sequenced in a study of blood T cell repertoires in COVID-19. Sequencing was performed with immunoSEQ multiplex PCR; in TCRdb, only in-frame clones are kept and a portion is missing. This sample yields hundreds of thousands of clones, of which 83% are seen a single time; over 0.95% belongs to the top ten. Sequences were obtained from peripheral blood. Receptor source: a woman aged 25 to 39 with COVID-19, enrolled during active disease.

This clone was seen a handful of times. V and J are TRBV7-2 and TRBJ2-7, with 8 nucleotides matching TRBD1. In germline, CDR1 is SGHTA, CDR2 FQGNSA. Trimming took 4 bases from V and 0 from J; bases not matched to a gene: 5. The CDR3 is 15 amino acids. CDR3 bases: TGTGCCAGCAGCTCACGACAGGGGAGCTCCTACGAGCAGTACTTC. Its translation is CASSSRQGSSYEQYF.

This clone was observed a handful of times. The genes are TRBV5-4 and TRBJ1-3; a weak D match, TRBD1 (6 bases). Trimming took off 3 bases at V and 4 bases at J, with 11 bases between the two ends. CDR1 and CDR2 (germline): SGHNT, YYREEE (reference sequence). The CDR3 contains 14 residues. CDR3 bases: TGTGCCAGCAGCTCGAGGACAGAGGGAAACACCATATATTTT. Translating gives CASSSRTEGNTIYF.